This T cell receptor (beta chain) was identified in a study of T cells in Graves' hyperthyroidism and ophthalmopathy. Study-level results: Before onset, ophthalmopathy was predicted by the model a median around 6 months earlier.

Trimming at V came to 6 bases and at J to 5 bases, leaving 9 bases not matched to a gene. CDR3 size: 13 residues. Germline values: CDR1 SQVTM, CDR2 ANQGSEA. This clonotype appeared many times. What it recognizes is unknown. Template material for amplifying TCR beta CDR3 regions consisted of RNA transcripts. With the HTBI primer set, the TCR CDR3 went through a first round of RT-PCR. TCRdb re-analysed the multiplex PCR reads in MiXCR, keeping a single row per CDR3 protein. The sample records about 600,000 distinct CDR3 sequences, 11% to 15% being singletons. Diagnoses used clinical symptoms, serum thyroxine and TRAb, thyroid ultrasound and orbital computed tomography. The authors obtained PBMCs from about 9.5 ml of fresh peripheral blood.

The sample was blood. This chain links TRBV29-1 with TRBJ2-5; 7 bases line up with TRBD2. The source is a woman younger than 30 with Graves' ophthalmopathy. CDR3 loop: CSVQTRGGETQYF. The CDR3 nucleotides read TGCAGCGTACAGACAAGGGGAGGGGAGACCCAGTACTTC. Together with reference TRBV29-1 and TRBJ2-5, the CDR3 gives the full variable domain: SAVISQKPSRDICQRGTSLTIQCQVDSQVTMMFWYRQQPGQSLTLIATANQGSEATYESGFVIDKFPISRPNLTFSTLTVSNMSPEDSSIYLCSVQTRGGETQYFGPGTRLLVL.